Below, one T cell receptor (beta chain) is given with its context. CDR1 is SEHNR and CDR2 is FQNEAQ in the germline V gene (reference sequence). V lost 3 bases and J lost 2, with 14 bases in between. This CDR3 has 16 residues. Sequenced by immunoSEQ multiplex PCR; TCRdb stores in-frame clones only, minus some. The profile shows around 44,000 clones, around 91% of them singletons. The data were taken from a study of T cell changes during pregnancy in multiple sclerosis. The TCR sequence derives from a female donor with multiple sclerosis, enrolled in a pregnancy study. This rearrangement joins TRBV7-9 to TRBJ1-5, with D possibly TRBD1 on 5 matching bases. The sequencing used CD8+ T cells from peripheral blood mononuclear cells, collected in the first trimester of pregnancy. The CDR3 DNA is TGTGCCAGCAGCTTTTCCGAGGCGGGGGGCAATCAGCCCCAGCATTTT. It codes for CASSFSEAGGNQPQHF. Combining the CDR3 with reference TRBV7-9 and TRBJ1-5 gives the whole variable domain DTGVSQNPRHKITKRGQNVTFRCDPISEHNRLYWYRQTLGQGPEFLTYFQNEAQLEKSRLLSDRFSAERPKGSFSTLEIQRTEQGDSAMYLCASSFSEAGGNQPQHFGDGTRLSIL.